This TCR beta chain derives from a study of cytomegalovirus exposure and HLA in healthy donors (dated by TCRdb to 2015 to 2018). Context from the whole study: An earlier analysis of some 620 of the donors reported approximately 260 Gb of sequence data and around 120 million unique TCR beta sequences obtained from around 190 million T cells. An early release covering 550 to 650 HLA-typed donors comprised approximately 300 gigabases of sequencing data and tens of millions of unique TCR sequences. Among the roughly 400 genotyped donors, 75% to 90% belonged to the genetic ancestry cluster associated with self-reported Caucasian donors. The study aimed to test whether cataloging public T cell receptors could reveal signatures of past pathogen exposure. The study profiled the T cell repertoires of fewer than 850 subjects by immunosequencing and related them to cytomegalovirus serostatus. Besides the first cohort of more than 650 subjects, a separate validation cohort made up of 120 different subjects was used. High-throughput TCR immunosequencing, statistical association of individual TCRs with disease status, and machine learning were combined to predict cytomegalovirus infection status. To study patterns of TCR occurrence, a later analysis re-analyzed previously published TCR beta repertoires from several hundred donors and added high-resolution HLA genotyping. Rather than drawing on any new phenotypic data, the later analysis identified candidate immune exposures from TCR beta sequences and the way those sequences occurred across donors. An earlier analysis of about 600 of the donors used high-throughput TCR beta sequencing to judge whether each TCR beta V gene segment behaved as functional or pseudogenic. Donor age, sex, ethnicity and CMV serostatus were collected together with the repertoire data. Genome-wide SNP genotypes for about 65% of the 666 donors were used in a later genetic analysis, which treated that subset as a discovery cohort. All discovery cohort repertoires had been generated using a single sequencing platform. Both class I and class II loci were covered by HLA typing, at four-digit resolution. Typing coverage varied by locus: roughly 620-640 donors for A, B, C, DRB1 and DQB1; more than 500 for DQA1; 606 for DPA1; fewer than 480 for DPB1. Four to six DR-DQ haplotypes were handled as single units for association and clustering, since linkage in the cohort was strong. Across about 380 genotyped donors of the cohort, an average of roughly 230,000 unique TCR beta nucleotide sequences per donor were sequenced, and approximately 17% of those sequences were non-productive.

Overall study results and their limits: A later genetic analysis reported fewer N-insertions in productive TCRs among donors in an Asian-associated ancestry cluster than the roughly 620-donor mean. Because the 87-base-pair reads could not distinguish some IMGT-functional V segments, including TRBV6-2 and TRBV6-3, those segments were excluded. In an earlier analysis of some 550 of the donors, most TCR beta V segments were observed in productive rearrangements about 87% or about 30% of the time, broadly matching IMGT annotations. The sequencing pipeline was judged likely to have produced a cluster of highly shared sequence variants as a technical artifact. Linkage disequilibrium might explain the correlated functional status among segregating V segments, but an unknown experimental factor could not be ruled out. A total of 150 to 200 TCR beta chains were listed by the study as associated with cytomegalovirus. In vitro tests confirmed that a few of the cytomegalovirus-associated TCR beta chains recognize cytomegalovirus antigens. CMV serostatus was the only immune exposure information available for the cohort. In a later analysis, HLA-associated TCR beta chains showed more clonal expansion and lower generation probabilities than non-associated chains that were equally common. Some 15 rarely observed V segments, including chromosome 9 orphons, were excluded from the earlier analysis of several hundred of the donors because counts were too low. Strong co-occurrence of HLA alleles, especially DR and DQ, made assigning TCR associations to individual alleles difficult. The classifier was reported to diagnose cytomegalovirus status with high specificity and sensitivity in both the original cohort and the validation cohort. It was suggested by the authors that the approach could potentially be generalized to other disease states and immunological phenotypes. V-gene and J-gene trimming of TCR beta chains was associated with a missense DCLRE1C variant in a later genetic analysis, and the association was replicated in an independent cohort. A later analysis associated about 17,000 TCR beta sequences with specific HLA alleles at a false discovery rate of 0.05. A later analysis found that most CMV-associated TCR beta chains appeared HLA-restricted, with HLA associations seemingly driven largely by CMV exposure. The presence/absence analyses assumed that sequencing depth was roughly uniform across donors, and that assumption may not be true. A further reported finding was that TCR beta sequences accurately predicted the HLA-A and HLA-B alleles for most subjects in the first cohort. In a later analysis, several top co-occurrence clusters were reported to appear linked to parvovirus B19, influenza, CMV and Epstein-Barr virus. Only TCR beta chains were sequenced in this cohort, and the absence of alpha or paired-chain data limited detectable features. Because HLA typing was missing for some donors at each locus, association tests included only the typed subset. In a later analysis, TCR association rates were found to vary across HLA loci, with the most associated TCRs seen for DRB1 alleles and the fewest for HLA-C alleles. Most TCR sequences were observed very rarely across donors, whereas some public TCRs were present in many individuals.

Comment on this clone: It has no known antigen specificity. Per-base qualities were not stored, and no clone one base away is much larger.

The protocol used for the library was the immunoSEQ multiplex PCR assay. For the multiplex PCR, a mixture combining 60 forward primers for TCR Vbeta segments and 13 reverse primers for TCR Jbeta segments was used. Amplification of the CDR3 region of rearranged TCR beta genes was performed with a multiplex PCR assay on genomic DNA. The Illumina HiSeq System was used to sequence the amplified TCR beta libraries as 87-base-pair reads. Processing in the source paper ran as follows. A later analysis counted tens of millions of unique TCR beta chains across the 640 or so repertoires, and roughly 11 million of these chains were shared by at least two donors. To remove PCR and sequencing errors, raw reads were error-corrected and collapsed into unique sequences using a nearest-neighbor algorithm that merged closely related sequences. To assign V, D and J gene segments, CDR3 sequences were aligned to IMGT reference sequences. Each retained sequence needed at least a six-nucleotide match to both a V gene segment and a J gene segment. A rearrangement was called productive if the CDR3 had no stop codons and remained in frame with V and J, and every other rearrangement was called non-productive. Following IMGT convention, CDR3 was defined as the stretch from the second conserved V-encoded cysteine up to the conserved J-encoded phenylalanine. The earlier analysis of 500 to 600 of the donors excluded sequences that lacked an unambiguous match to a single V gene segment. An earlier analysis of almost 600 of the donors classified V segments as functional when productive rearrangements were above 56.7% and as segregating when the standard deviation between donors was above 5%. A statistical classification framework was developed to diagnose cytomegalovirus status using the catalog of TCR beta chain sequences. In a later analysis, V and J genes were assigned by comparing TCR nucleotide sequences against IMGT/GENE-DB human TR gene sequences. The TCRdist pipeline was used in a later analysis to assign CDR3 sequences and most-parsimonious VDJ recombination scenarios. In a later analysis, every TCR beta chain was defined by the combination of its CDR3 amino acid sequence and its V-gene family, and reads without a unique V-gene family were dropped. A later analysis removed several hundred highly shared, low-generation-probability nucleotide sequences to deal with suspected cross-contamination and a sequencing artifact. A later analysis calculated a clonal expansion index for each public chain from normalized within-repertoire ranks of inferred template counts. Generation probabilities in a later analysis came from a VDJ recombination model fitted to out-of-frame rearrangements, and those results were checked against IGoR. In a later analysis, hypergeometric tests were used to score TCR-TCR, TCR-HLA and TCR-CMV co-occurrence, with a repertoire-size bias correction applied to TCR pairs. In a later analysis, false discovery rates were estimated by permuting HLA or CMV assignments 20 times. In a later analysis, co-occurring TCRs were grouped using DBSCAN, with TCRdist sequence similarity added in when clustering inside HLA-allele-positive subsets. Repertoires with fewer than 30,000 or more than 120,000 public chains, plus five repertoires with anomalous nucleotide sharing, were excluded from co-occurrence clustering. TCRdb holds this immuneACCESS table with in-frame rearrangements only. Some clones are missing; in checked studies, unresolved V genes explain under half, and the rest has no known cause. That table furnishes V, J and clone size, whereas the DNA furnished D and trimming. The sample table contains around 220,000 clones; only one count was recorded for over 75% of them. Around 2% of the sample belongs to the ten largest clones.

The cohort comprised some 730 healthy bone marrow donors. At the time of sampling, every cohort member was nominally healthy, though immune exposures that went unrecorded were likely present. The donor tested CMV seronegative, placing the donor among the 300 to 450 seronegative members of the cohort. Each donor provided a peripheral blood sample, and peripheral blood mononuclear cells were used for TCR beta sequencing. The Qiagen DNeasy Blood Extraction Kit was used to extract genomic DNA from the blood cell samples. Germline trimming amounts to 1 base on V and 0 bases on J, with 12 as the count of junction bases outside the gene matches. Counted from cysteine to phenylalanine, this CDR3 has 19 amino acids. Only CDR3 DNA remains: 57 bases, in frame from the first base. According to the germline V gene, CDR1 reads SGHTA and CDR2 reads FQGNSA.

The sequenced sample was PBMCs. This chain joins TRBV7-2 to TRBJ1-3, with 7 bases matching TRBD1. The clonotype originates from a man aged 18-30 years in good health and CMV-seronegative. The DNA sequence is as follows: TGTGCCAGCAGCTTAGGGACAGGCAACGCTTGGACCTCTGGAAACACCATATATTTT. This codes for CASSLGTGNAWTSGNTIYF. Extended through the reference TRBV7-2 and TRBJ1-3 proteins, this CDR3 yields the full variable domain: GAGVSQSPSNKVTEKGKDVELRCDPISGHTALYWYRQSLGQGLEFLIYFQGNSAPDKSGLPSDRFSAERTGGSVSTLTIQRTQQEDSAVYLCASSLGTGNAWTSGNTIYFGEGSWLTVV.